This TCR beta chain was sequenced during a study of CD8 T cells in ankylosing spondylitis. TCRdb reanalysed the 5' RACE reads using MiXCR and keeps one entry per CDR3 protein. The sample contains fewer than 200,000 distinct CDR3 sequences, 15% to 20% of which appear only once. The CDR3 length is 23 residues. Germline CDR1 MNHNY, CDR2 SVGAGI (reference sequence). V shed 2 bases and J 2 bases; nucleotides not matched to a gene: 17. This TCR was sampled from a male donor aged 5 to 29 with ankylosing spondylitis or in good health (not recorded which). Sequenced material: blood, either unsorted or a sorted T cell fraction (not recorded which). The chain combines TRBV6-6 with TRBJ2-2; 16 bases match TRBD2. The CDR3 DNA follows: TGTGCCAGCAGTTACCCTCGCTCCGGGACTAGCGGGAGGGCCTCTATCAACACCGGGGAGCTGTTTTTT. It yields the protein CASSYPRSGTSGRASINTGELFF.